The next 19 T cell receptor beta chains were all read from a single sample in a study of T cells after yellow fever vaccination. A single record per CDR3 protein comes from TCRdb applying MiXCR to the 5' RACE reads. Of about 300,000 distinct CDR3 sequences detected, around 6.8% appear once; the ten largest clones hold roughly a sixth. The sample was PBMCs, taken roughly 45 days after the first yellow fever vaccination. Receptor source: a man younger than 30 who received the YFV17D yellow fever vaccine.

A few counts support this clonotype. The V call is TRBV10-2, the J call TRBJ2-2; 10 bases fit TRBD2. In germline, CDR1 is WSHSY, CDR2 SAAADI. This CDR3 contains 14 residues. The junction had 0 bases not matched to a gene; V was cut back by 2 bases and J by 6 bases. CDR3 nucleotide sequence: TGCGCCAGCAGTGAGAGCGGGGGGGCCGGGGAGCTGTTTTTT. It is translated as CASSESGGAGELFF.

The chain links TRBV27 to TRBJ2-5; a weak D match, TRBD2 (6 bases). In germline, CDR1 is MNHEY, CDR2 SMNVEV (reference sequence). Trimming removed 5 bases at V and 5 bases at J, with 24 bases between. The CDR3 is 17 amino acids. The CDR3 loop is CASSPLGGRVRKETQYF. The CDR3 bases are TGTGCCAGCAGTCCCCTGGGGGGACGGGTCCGAAAGGAGACCCAGTACTTC.

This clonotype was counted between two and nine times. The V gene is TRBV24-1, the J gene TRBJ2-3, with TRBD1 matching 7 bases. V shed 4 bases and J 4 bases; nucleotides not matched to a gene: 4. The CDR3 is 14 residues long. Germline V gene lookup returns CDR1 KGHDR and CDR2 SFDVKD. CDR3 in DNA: TGTGCCACCAGTGAGACAGGGAGAGCAGATACGCAGTATTTT. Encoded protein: CATSETGRADTQYF.

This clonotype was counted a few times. CDR3 amino acids: CSAVGTYGYTF. CDR3 coding DNA: TGCAGTGCCGTCGGGACATATGGCTACACCTTC. The chain has TRBV20-1 and TRBJ1-2; the D gene is possibly TRBD1 (6 bases). V was shortened by 6 bases and J by 5 bases, with 10 bases between the two germline ends. The CDR3 spans 11 residues. The V gene's germline CDR1 is DFQATT and CDR2 SNEGSKA (reference sequence).

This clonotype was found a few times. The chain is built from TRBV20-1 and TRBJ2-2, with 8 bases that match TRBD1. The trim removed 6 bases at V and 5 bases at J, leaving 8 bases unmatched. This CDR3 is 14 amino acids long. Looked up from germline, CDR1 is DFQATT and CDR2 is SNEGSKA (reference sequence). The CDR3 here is CSARTGLETGELFF. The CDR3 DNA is TGCAGTGCGAGGACAGGGTTAGAGACCGGGGAGCTGTTTTTT.

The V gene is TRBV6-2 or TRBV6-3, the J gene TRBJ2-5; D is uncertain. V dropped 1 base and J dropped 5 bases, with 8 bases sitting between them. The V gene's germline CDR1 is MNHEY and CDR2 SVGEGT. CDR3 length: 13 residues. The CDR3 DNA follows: TGTGCCAGCAGTTACTACCCTCGGGAGACCCAGTACTTC. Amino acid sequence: CASSYYPRETQYF.

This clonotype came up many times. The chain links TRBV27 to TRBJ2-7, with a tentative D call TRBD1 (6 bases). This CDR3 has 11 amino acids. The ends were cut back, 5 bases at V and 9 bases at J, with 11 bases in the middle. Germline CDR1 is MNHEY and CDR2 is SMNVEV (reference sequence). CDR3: CASSHRAGQYV. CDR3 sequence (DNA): TGTGCCAGCAGTCACAGGGCCGGGCAGTACGTC.

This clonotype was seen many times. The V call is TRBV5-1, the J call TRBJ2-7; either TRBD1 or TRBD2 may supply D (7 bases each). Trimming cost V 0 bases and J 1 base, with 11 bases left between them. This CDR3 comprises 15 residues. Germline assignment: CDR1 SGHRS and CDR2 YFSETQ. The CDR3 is CASSLDRGGSYEQYF. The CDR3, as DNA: TGCGCCAGCAGCTTGGACAGGGGAGGGTCCTACGAGCAGTACTTC.

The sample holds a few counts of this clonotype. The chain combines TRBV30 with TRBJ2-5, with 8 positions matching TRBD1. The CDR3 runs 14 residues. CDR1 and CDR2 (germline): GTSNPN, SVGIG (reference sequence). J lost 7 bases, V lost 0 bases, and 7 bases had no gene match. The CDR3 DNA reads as TGTGCCTGGAGTGTAGGAGGTGGGACAGGGACCCAGTACTTC. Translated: CAWSVGGGTGTQYF.

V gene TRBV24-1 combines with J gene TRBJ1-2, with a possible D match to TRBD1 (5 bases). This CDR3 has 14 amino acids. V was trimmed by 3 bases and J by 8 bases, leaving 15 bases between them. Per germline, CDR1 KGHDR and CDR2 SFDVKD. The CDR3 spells CATSDGGVNGGYTF. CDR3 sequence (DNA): TGTGCCACCAGTGATGGAGGGGTGAATGGGGGCTACACCTTC.

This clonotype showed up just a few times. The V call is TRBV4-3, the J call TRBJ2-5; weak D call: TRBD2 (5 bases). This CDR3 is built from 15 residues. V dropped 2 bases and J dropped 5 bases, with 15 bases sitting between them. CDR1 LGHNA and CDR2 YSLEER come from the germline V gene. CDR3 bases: TGCGCCAGCAGCCAATCGCGGGTGGGTTACGAGACCCAGTACTTC. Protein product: CASSQSRVGYETQYF.

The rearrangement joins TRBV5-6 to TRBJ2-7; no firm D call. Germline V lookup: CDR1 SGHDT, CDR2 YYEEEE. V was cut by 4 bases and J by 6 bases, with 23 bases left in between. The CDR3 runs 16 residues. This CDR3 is CASSPGPLYFFGEQYF. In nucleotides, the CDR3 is TGTGCCAGCAGCCCCGGGCCCCTTTACTTTTTTGGCGAGCAGTACTTC.

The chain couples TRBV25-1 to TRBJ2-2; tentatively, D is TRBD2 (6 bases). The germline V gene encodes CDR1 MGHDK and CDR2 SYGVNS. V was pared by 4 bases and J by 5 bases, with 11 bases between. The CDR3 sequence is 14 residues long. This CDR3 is CASSGGVGTGELFF. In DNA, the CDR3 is TGTGCCAGCAGTGGCGGGGTTGGGACCGGGGAGCTGTTTTTT.

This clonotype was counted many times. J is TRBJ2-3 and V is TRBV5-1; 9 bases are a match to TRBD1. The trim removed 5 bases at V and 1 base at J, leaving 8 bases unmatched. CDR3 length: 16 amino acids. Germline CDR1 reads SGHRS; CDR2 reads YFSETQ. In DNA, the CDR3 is TGCGCCAGCAGTTCACAGGGGGCAATGGGCACAGATACGCAGTATTTT. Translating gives CASSSQGAMGTDTQYF.

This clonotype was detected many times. Here the CDR3 DNA reads TGTGCCAGCGGAGAACTCAGGGATGGTGGGACCCAGTACTTC. This encodes CASGELRDGGTQYF. The chain carries TRBV7-9 and TRBJ2-5, with D possibly being TRBD1 (5 bases). Germline V gives CDR1 SEHNR, CDR2 FQNEAQ (reference sequence). V gave up 8 bases and J gave up 7 bases, with 20 bases separating them. This CDR3 is built from 14 residues. Drawing the rest from reference TRBV7-9 and TRBJ2-5, the complete variable domain is DTGVSQNPRHKITKRGQNVTFRCDPISEHNRLYWYRQTLGQGPEFLTYFQNEAQLEKSRLLSDRFSAERPKGSFSTLEIQRTEQGDSAMYLCASGELRDGGTQYFGPGTRLLVL.

CDR3 residues: CASSQVAGTGDYEQYF. The CDR3 nucleotides are TGCGCCAGCAGCCAAGTAGCCGGGACAGGGGATTACGAGCAGTACTTC. The chain couples TRBV4-1 to TRBJ2-7; 10 bases are shared with TRBD1. There are 16 residues in the CDR3. Germline CDR1 reads MGHRA; CDR2 reads YSYEKL. V lost 1 base to trimming and J lost 4 bases; unmatched junction nucleotides: 7.

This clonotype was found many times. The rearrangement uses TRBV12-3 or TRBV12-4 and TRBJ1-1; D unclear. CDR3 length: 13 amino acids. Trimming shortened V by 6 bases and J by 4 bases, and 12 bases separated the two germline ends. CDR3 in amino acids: CASSPEVGTEAFF. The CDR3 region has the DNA TGTGCCAGCAGCCCAGAGGTCGGCACTGAAGCTTTCTTT.

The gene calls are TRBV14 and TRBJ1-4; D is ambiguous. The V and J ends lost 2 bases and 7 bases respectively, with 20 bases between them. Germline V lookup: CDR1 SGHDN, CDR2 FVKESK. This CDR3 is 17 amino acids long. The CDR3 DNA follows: TGTGCCAGCAGCCAATTCGGTGGGATCCGCCCCGGTGAAAAACTGTTTTTT. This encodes CASSQFGGIRPGEKLFF.

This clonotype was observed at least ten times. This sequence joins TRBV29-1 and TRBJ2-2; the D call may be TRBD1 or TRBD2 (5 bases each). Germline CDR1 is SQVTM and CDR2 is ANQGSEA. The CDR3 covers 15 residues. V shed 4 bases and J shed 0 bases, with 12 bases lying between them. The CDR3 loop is CSVGGSPTNTGELFF. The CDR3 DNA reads TGCAGCGTTGGGGGGTCCCCTACGAACACCGGGGAGCTGTTTTTT.